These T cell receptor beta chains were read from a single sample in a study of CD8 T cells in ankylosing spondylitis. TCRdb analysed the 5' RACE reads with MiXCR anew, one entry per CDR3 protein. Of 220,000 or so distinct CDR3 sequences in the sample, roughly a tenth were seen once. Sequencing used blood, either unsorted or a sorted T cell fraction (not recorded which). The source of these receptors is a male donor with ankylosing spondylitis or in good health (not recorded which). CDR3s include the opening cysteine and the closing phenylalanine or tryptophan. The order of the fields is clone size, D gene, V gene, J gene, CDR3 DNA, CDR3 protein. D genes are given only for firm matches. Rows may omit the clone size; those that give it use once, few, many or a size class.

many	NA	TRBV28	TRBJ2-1	TGTGCCAGCTCACCCGGGGGGCCCTACAATGAGCAGTTCTTC	CASSPGGPYNEQFF
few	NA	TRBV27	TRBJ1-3	TGTGCCAGCAGTTCCGGACGGACCGCTGGAAACACCATATATTTT	CASSSGRTAGNTIYF
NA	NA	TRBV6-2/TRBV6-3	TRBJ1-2	TGTGCCAGCAGTTACGCCAGTCACGCCGGGATCCGCTACATAAACTATGGCTACACCTTC	CASSYASHAGIRYINYGYTF
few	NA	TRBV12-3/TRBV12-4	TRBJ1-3	TGTGCCAGCATGCCAGCCCGGGGAGTCTCTGGAAACACCATATATTTT	CASMPARGVSGNTIYF
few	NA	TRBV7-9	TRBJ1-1	TGTGCCAGCAGCTTGCCAACATGGAACACTGAAGCTTTCTTT	CASSLPTWNTEAFF
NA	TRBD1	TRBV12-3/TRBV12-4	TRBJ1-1	TGTGCCAGCAACCCCTCGGGGACAGGGGACACTGAAGCTTTCTTT	CASNPSGTGDTEAFF
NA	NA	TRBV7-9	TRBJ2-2	TGTGCCAGCAGCTTAGAGGCGCGGGCAAACACCGGGGAGCTGTTTTTT	CASSLEARANTGELFF
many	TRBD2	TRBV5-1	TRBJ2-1	TGCGCCAGCAGCTTTAGGAGCGGGGGGCTAAGAGACAGCAATGAGCAGTTCTTC	CASSFRSGGLRDSNEQFF
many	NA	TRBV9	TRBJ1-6	TGTGCCAGCAGCGTAGTGGGGGGCAACTCACCCCTCCACTTT	CASSVVGGNSPLHF
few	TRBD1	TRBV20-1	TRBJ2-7	TGCAGTGCTAGCCCGGGACAGGCCTACGAGCAGTACTTC	CSASPGQAYEQYF
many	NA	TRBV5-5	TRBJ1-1	TGTGCCAGCAGCCCGACAGGAGGACAACAGAACACTGAAGCTTTCTTT	CASSPTGGQQNTEAFF
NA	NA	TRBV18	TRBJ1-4	TGTGCCAGCTCACCAGGCCTTAATGAAAAACTGTTTTTT	CASSPGLNEKLFF
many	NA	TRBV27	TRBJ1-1	TGTGCCCTCCCCCGGGGGAGCACTGAAGCTTTCTTT	CALPRGSTEAFF
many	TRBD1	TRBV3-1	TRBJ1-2	TGTGCCAGCAGCCAAGGACAGGGGTACGACTATGGCTACACCTTC	CASSQGQGYDYGYTF
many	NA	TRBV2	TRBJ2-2	TGTGCCAGCAGTGAAATCAGGGGAACCGGGGAGCTGTTTTTT	CASSEIRGTGELFF
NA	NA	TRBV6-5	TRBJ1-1	TGTGCCAGCAGTTACTCGCCGGGGACGAACACTGAAGCTTTCTTT	CASSYSPGTNTEAFF
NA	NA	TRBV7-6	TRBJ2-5	TGTGCCAGCAGCTTAGAGAGGGGAGGTTTCCGAGCCCAGTACTTC	CASSLERGGFRAQYF
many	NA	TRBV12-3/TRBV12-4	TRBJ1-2	TGTGCCAGCAGTTTAACCCAACCCGGACTGTTTTTCTATGGCTACACCTTC	CASSLTQPGLFFYGYTF
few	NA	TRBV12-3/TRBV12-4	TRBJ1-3	TGTGCCAGCAGTTCTAGACAGAGGGGAAACACCATATATTTT	CASSSRQRGNTIYF
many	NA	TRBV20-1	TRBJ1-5	TGCAGTGCTAGAGCGGGGTCGCTGAATCAGCCCCAGCATTTT	CSARAGSLNQPQHF
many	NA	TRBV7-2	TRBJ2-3	TGTGCCAGCAGCCATGCGGAATATAGGTATTTT	CASSHAEYRYF
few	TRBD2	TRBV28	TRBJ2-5	TGTGCCAGCAGTTTACAGAGCGGGGGAGTTGGGGAGACCCAGTACTTC	CASSLQSGGVGETQYF
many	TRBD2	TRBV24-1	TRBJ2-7	TGTGCCACCAGTGATCCATCTGCCGGGACTAGCGTCTACGAGCAGTACTTC	CATSDPSAGTSVYEQYF
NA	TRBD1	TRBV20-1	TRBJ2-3	TGCAGTGCTAGAGGTGGGACAGGGGCCAGGGATACGCAGTATTTT	CSARGGTGARDTQYF
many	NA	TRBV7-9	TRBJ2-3	TGTGCCAGCAGCTTAGTTGTCGGCGGGGTTGGGACAGATACGCAGTATTTT	CASSLVVGGVGTDTQYF
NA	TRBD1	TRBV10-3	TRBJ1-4	TGTGCCATCAGTGAGGGAGACAGGGCTAATGAAAAACTGTTTTTT	CAISEGDRANEKLFF
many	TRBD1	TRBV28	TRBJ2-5	TGTGCCAGCAGTCCTCCCCGGACAGGTACAATTAAGGGAGAGACCCAGTACTTC	CASSPPRTGTIKGETQYF
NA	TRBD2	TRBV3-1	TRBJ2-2	TGTGCCAGCAGCCAAGAAGGACTAGCCAGCCACACCGGGGAGCTGTTTTTT	CASSQEGLASHTGELFF